The rows below give T cell receptor beta chains drawn from one sample of a study of T-cell reconstitution after alpha-beta-depleted transplantation in children. TCRdb redid the calling of the PCR reads with MiXCR, one entry per CDR3 protein. This sample has hundreds of thousands of distinct CDR3 sequences, with roughly 17% found just once. The source material was PBMCs from the stem cell graft donor, sampled from the stem cell graft. The source is a human donor who donated a stem cell graft to a child with acute myeloid leukemia. Each CDR3 is given with its conserved first and last residue. D genes are given only for firm matches. Clone size is not always given. Where it is, it says once, few, many or a class for expanded clones.

TRBV20-1	TRBJ1-5	TRBD1	.	CSAREEGTGYNQPQHF	TGCAGTGCTAGAGAAGAAGGGACAGGGTACAATCAGCCCCAGCATTTT
TRBV4-2	TRBJ1-1	.	many	CASSRVLVDTEAFF	TGTGCCAGCAGCCGGGTGTTGGTCGACACTGAAGCTTTCTTT
TRBV29-1	TRBJ2-7	TRBD1	many	CSVTGQSYEQYF	TGCAGCGTAACGGGACAGTCCTACGAGCAGTACTTC
TRBV20-1	TRBJ2-1	.	.	CSARWSSEQFF	TGCAGTGCTAGATGGTCGTCAGAGCAGTTCTTC
TRBV14	TRBJ2-3	.	.	CASSQDTFRNTDTQYF	TGTGCCAGCAGCCAAGATACTTTCCGGAACACAGATACGCAGTATTTT
TRBV7-9	TRBJ2-1	.	once	CASSAGGKPYNEQFF	TGTGCCAGCAGCGCAGGCGGGAAACCCTACAATGAGCAGTTCTTC
TRBV18	TRBJ2-5	.	.	CASSPPSLQETQYF	TGTGCCAGCTCACCACCTAGTCTTCAAGAGACCCAGTACTTC
TRBV7-8	TRBJ1-2	.	few	CASSRSGVSGGGYTF	TGTGCCAGCAGCCGATCTGGTGTATCGGGCGGTGGCTACACCTTC
TRBV5-1	TRBJ2-2	TRBD1	.	CASRIGTGGVGTGELFF	TGCGCCAGCAGAATTGGAACAGGGGGCGTGGGGACCGGGGAGCTGTTTTTT
TRBV29-1	TRBJ2-5	TRBD2	many	CSVETSGGFQETQYF	TGCAGCGTTGAGACTAGCGGCGGTTTCCAAGAGACCCAGTACTTC
TRBV7-9	TRBJ2-1	TRBD1	.	CASSRQGGPYNEQFF	TGTGCCAGCAGCCGACAGGGTGGACCCTACAATGAGCAGTTCTTC
TRBV20-1	TRBJ2-3	.	many	CSARLRSGTPDTQYF	TGCAGTGCTAGGCTCAGGTCGGGGACCCCCGATACGCAGTATTTT
TRBV24-1	TRBJ2-3	.	.	CATSKKGDQATDTQYF	TGTGCCACCAGTAAAAAGGGGGATCAGGCCACAGATACGCAGTATTTT
TRBV20-1	TRBJ1-2	.	many	CSARDPGVYGYTF	TGCAGTGCTAGAGACCCAGGGGTTTATGGCTACACCTTC
TRBV7-8	TRBJ1-3	.	few	CASSRISSGNTIYF	TGTGCCAGCAGCCGCATATCTAGTGGAAACACCATATATTTT
TRBV20-1	TRBJ2-5	TRBD1	.	CSAFTGGAGETQYF	TGCAGTGCTTTCACAGGGGGCGCAGGGGAGACCCAGTACTTC
TRBV29-1	TRBJ2-1	.	many	CSVDEGGLGEQFF	TGCAGCGTTGATGAGGGGGGTCTTGGGGAGCAGTTCTTC
TRBV7-6	TRBJ2-7	.	many	CASSTRSGDSTGEQYF	TGTGCCAGCAGCACACGATCCGGAGACAGCACTGGCGAGCAGTACTTC
TRBV11-3	TRBJ1-4	.	few	CASSLGRRGGEKLFF	TGTGCCAGCAGCTTAGGTCGTCGGGGAGGTGAAAAACTGTTTTTT
TRBV6-5	TRBJ2-6	.	many	CASSYAPGPGANVLTF	TGTGCCAGCAGTTACGCCCCGGGCCCTGGGGCCAACGTCCTGACTTTC
TRBV7-2	TRBJ2-2	TRBD1	many	CASSPRGQVNTGELFF	TGTGCCAGCAGCCCGAGGGGACAGGTCAACACCGGGGAGCTGTTTTTT
TRBV7-9	TRBJ2-7	.	many	CASSLATDFYEQYF	TGTGCCAGCAGCTTAGCCACGGACTTCTACGAGCAGTACTTC
TRBV20-1	TRBJ2-3	TRBD2	.	CSAPGTSGISTDTQYF	TGCAGTGCCCCCGGGACTAGCGGAATTAGCACAGATACGCAGTATTTT
TRBV4-3	TRBJ1-2	TRBD1	many	CASSQDYRTGAGGYTF	TGCGCCAGCAGCCAAGATTATCGGACAGGGGCTGGTGGCTACACCTTC
TRBV7-9	TRBJ1-2	TRBD1	few	CASSLGSGLGQSYGYTF	TGTGCCAGCAGCTTAGGGAGTGGCCTGGGACAGAGCTATGGCTACACCTTC
TRBV6-2/TRBV6-3	TRBJ1-5	.	many	CASSYGGGYNQPQHF	TGTGCCAGCAGTTACGGGGGGGGATACAATCAGCCCCAGCATTTT
TRBV10-3	TRBJ2-4	TRBD2	.	CAISGGGSKNIQYF	TGTGCCATCAGTGGGGGGGGGTCCAAAAACATTCAGTACTTC
TRBV20-1	TRBJ2-3	.	many	CSASMRGDTQYF	TGCAGTGCTAGCATGAGAGGGGATACGCAGTATTTT
TRBV20-1	TRBJ2-1	.	many	CSASDPGAYNEQFF	TGCAGTGCTAGCGATCCCGGGGCATACAATGAGCAGTTCTTC
TRBV7-2	TRBJ2-3	TRBD1	.	CASSFLGQVTDTQYF	TGTGCCAGCAGCTTCCTCGGACAGGTCACAGATACGCAGTATTTT
TRBV20-1	TRBJ2-1	.	many	CSARARQIGYNEQFF	TGCAGTGCTAGAGCCCGACAAATAGGGTACAATGAGCAGTTCTTC
TRBV6-5	TRBJ1-1	.	many	CASSFDRLGTEAFF	TGTGCCAGCAGTTTCGACCGGTTGGGAACTGAAGCTTTCTTT
TRBV20-1	TRBJ2-1	.	few	CSAMGSHEQFF	TGCAGTGCCATGGGTAGCCATGAGCAGTTCTTC
TRBV5-1	TRBJ1-5	TRBD1	.	CASSVGTGGEDQPQHF	TGCGCCAGCAGTGTTGGGACAGGGGGCGAAGATCAGCCCCAGCATTTT
TRBV5-1	TRBJ2-4	.	.	CASSLVAIQGGGKNIQYF	TGCGCCAGCAGCTTGGTGGCTATTCAGGGCGGCGGCAAAAACATTCAGTACTTC
TRBV24-1	TRBJ2-5	TRBD2	.	CATSDFGSGGVETQYF	TGTGCCACCAGTGATTTTGGTAGCGGGGGAGTGGAGACCCAGTACTTC
TRBV20-1	TRBJ2-1	.	many	CSARDPNVYNEQFF	TGCAGTGCTAGAGATCCCAACGTGTACAATGAGCAGTTCTTC
TRBV7-2	TRBJ1-6	TRBD1	many	CASSLGTANSPLHF	TGTGCCAGCAGTTTGGGGACAGCTAATTCACCCCTCCACTTT
TRBV12-3/TRBV12-4	TRBJ1-3	.	.	CASNHRFSGNTIYF	TGTGCCAGCAATCACAGGTTCTCTGGAAACACCATATATTTT
TRBV6-1	TRBJ2-7	.	many	CASSIVDGSYEQYF	TGTGCCAGCAGTATTGTGGACGGATCCTACGAGCAGTACTTC
TRBV12-3/TRBV12-4	TRBJ2-2	.	.	CASSLAMRQLFF	TGTGCCAGCAGTTTAGCTATGCGGCAGCTGTTTTTT
TRBV25-1	TRBJ2-1	.	few	CASSEPLGNEQFF	TGTGCCAGCAGTGAGCCCCTGGGCAATGAGCAGTTCTTC
TRBV7-8	TRBJ2-1	TRBD2	many	CASRGLAGDLHEQFF	TGTGCCAGCAGGGGCTTAGCGGGGGATTTACATGAGCAGTTCTTC
TRBV12-3/TRBV12-4	TRBJ2-5	TRBD2	.	CASSLGLAGGGETQYF	TGTGCCAGCAGTTTAGGTCTAGCGGGGGGGGGAGAGACCCAGTACTTC
TRBV7-2	TRBJ2-1	.	few	CASSMTRPKINNEQFF	TGTGCCAGCAGCATGACTAGACCCAAGATTAACAATGAGCAGTTCTTC
TRBV20-1	TRBJ2-2	.	.	CSAPQGSKGRTGELFF	TGCAGTGCTCCGCAGGGGAGTAAGGGACGCACCGGGGAGCTGTTTTTT